The entry that follows covers one T cell receptor (beta chain) sequence. Its antigen is as yet unknown. These data are taken from a study of cytomegalovirus exposure and HLA in healthy donors. The CDR3 is 17 amino acids. The germline gives CDR1 SGHVS, CDR2 FNYEAQ. The primer mix had 60 Vbeta and 13 Jbeta primers. Here immunoSEQ multiplex PCR was the method, and the copy in TCRdb shows in-frame clones only, minus some. The sample holds almost 85,000 clones, over 75% seen once. General study findings and limits: An ancestry cluster, one associated with Asian ancestry, reportedly showed fewer N-insertions than the approximately 670-donor mean in a later analysis.

The sequence derives from a male donor in good health and CMV-seropositive. The chain carries TRBV7-6 and TRBJ2-5; 7 bases are shared with TRBD2. The J call may be mistaken, given a closer DNA end match to TRBJ2-7. The sequencing input was PBMCs. DNA for the CDR3: TGTGCCAGCAGCTTAGGTGGACCGGGCGGGAGCTCCTACGAGCAGTACTTC. Translation: CASSLGGPGGSSYEQYF.